One and the same sample provided the 30 T cell receptor beta chains below, sequenced in a study of T cells in localized non-small cell lung cancer. Assay: immunoSEQ multiplex PCR; the TCRdb copy retains only in-frame clones and omits some. The sample has about 45,000 clones; about four fifths are singletons. Sequenced material: peripheral blood mononuclear cells, taken before any cancer treatment. The receptor set was obtained from a man aged 40 to 70 with stage III lung adenocarcinoma.

This sequence joins TRBV6-5 and TRBJ1-6; the match to TRBD1 covers 7 bases. J lost 6 bases, V lost 4 bases, and 6 bases had no gene match. Germline-derived CDR1 and CDR2 are MNHEY and SVGAGI. This CDR3 has 15 amino acids. CDR3 protein: CASSSEGQLNSPLHF. In nucleotides, the CDR3 is TGTGCCAGCAGTTCAGAGGGACAGCTTAATTCACCCCTCCACTTT.

The chain couples TRBV30 to TRBJ2-3, with 7 positions matching TRBD1. Germline CDR1 and CDR2: GTSNPN and SVGIG (reference sequence). The V and J ends lost 5 bases and 2 bases, in that order; junction bases with no gene match: 10. The CDR3 consists of 15 residues. In nucleotides, the CDR3 is TGTGCCTGGGCCCTTACCGGGACAGTCACAGATACGCAGTATTTT. The encoded protein is CAWALTGTVTDTQYF.

This clone showed up just once. V and J are TRBV27 and TRBJ1-2; 8 bases agree with TRBD1. CDR1 and CDR2 (germline): MNHEY, SMNVEV (reference sequence). V shed 6 bases, J shed 1 base, and the junction held 7 bases outside the gene matches. CDR3 length: 15 residues. DNA of the CDR3: TGTGCCAGCAGCAGGGACAGGTGGAGTAACTATGGCTACACCTTC. Translation gives CASSRDRWSNYGYTF.

The chain combines TRBV5-4 with TRBJ2-7; 9 nucleotides match TRBD1. Looked up from germline, CDR1 is SGHNT and CDR2 is YYREEE (reference sequence). The CDR3 runs to 15 residues. The J segment lost 1 base and the V segment lost 3 bases, leaving 5 bases of the junction unmatched. CDR3 in DNA: TGTGCCAGCAGCTATAACAGGGGGCCATCCTACGAGCAGTACTTC. Translated, it gives CASSYNRGPSYEQYF.

This clone turned up a few times. This chain links TRBV7-3 with TRBJ2-5; possibly TRBD1 for D (6 bases). The V end was cut by 2 bases, the J end by 5 bases, with 18 bases between. This CDR3 contains 16 residues. The germline gives CDR1 SGHTA, CDR2 FQGTGA. Here the CDR3 reads CASSLLGVQGVETQYF. In DNA form, the CDR3 reads TGTGCCAGCAGCTTATTGGGGGTACAGGGAGTGGAGACCCAGTACTTC.

The chain links TRBV5-1 to TRBJ2-7; D may correspond to TRBD1 or TRBD2 (5 bases each). This CDR3 has 15 residues. Trimming took off 2 bases at V and 2 bases at J, with 14 bases between the two ends. Germline-derived CDR1 and CDR2 are SGHRS and YFSETQ. CDR3 residues: CASSFGTDITYEQYF. The CDR3, as DNA: TGCGCCAGCAGCTTCGGGACGGATATAACCTACGAGCAGTACTTC.

The chain employs TRBV29-1 and TRBJ2-1; 8 positions agree with TRBD2. The CDR3 covers 20 residues. The trim removed 4 bases at V and 4 bases at J, leaving 24 bases unmatched. Germline CDR1 reads SQVTM; CDR2 reads ANQGSEA. This CDR3 reads CSVVDPPLRGRGAKYNEQFF. In nucleotides, the CDR3 is TGCAGCGTTGTTGATCCTCCCCTTCGGGGGCGGGGGGCCAAATACAATGAGCAGTTCTTC.

The chain combines TRBV11-3 with TRBJ2-3; D may match TRBD1 or TRBD2 (6 bases each). Germline V gene sequence: CDR1 SGHNT, CDR2 YENEEA. The V end lost 5 bases, the J end lost 1 base, and 10 bases lay between the germline ends. This CDR3 spans 14 amino acids. The CDR3 sequence is CASSTRGGTDTQYF. DNA of the CDR3: TGTGCCAGCAGCACAAGGGGGGGCACAGATACGCAGTATTTT.

The rearrangement links TRBV6-5 to TRBJ1-1, with 10 bases identical to TRBD1. The CDR3 is 14 residues long. Germline V lookup: CDR1 MNHEY, CDR2 SVGAGI. V trimming: 6 bases; J trimming: 4 bases; junction bases outside the gene matches: 5. The CDR3 coding sequence is TGTGCCAGCAGATTAGGACAGGGGGTCACTGAAGCTTTCTTT. Translated: CASRLGQGVTEAFF.

J is TRBJ2-1 and V is TRBV7-2; D perhaps matches TRBD2 (5 bases). V was shortened by 2 bases and J by 6 bases, with 5 bases between the two germline ends. CDR1 is SGHTA, CDR2 FQGNSA, per germline. The CDR3 loop spans 12 amino acids. The DNA for the CDR3 is TGTGCCAGCAGCTTAACTAGCAATGAGCAGTTCTTC. As protein: CASSLTSNEQFF.

A few counts support this clone. The DNA of the CDR3 is TGCAGCGCGGGCAGGGGGGACCAACTCTATGGCTACACCTTC. Its protein is CSAGRGDQLYGYTF. This chain links TRBV29-1 with TRBJ1-2, with 7 bases matching TRBD1. Looked up from germline, CDR1 is SQVTM and CDR2 is ANQGSEA. The CDR3 extends over 14 amino acids. The ends lost 7 bases at V and 4 bases at J; junction bases unmatched: 12.

This clone appeared once. The chain recombines TRBV28 with TRBJ1-2; D is unresolved. This CDR3 has 14 amino acids. V shed 0 bases and J shed 6 bases, with 11 bases lying between them. Germline V gives CDR1 MDHEN, CDR2 SYDVKM. The CDR3 nucleotides are TGTGCCAGCAGTTTATGGGGCAGCCTAAATGGCTACACCTTC. It is translated as CASSLWGSLNGYTF.

This clone was detected a few times. CDR3 nucleotides: TGTGCCAGCAGCCAAGCCTGGGGCGGGGGGCTGAACAATGAGCAGTTCTTC. It yields the protein CASSQAWGGGLNNEQFF. The chain carries TRBV14 and TRBJ2-1; TRBD2 agrees at 8 bases. J lost 5 bases, V lost 1 base, and 10 bases had no gene match. Germline-derived CDR1 and CDR2 are SGHDN and FVKESK. The CDR3 is 17 residues long.

V is TRBV30 and J is TRBJ2-5; perhaps TRBD2 as D (6 bases). The V gene's germline CDR1 is GTSNPN and CDR2 SVGIG (reference sequence). This CDR3 is built from 13 residues. Trimming stripped 3 bases from V and 0 bases from J, with 8 bases between. CDR3 nucleotides: TGTGCCTGGAGCCGGGACTACCAAGAGACCCAGTACTTC. As protein: CAWSRDYQETQYF.

V gene TRBV10-1 combines with J gene TRBJ1-1; D gene unclear. With 7 bases removed from V and 2 bases from J, the gap between germline ends came to 8 bases. The CDR3 extends over 12 amino acids. Germline V CDR1 and CDR2: WNHNN, SYGVQD (reference sequence). Here the CDR3 reads CASKGFNTEAFF. The CDR3, as DNA: TGCGCCAGCAAAGGGTTTAACACTGAAGCTTTCTTT.

The chain has TRBV10-3 and TRBJ2-5, with D uncertain. CDR3 length: 11 amino acids. Germline V gene data show CDR1 as ENHRY and CDR2 as SYGVKD. V was trimmed by 3 bases and J by 5 bases, leaving 4 bases between them. The CDR3 region has the DNA TGTGCCATCAGTGAAAGGGAGACCCAGTACTTC. Protein: CAISERETQYF.

CDR3 bases: TGTGCCAGCAGCGTAGAGATGGCGGCAGAGACCCAGTACTTC. This translates into CASSVEMAAETQYF. This chain links TRBV9 with TRBJ2-5; the D is unclear. CDR1 is SGDLS and CDR2 is YYNGEE in the germline V gene. The CDR3 is 14 residues long. Trimming left V 0 bases short and J 4 bases short, with 10 bases between.

The CDR3 DNA is TGTGCCAGCAGCTTACAGAACTACAATGAGCAGTTCTTC. Protein product: CASSLQNYNEQFF. The gene calls are TRBV5-4 and TRBJ2-1; D gene unclear. The CDR3 extends over 13 amino acids. Trimming removed 2 bases from V and 3 bases from J, with 6 bases in between. The germline V gene encodes CDR1 SGHNT and CDR2 YYREEE (reference sequence).

The chain employs TRBV27 and TRBJ2-7; maybe TRBD1 (7 bases). The ends were cut back, 8 bases at V and 4 bases at J, with 18 bases in the middle. From germline, CDR1 is MNHEY and CDR2 SMNVEV (reference sequence). The CDR3 runs 14 residues. For the CDR3, the DNA is TGTGCCAGCCGCCCCAGACAGGGACTTTACGAGCAGTACTTC. This gives the protein CASRPRQGLYEQYF.

This chain connects TRBV11-2 to TRBJ2-3; D unresolved. Germline-derived CDR1 and CDR2 are SGHAT and FQNNGV. Trimming took off 5 bases at V and 2 bases at J, with 11 bases between the two ends. The CDR3 totals 14 residues. This chain's CDR3 is CASSLGRYTDTQYF. The CDR3 DNA is TGTGCCAGCAGCCTGGGCAGATACACAGATACGCAGTATTTT.

The chain couples TRBV5-4 to TRBJ2-2; D is unclear. V dropped 3 bases and J dropped 5 bases, with 5 bases sitting between them. CDR1 SGHNT and CDR2 YYREEE come from the germline V gene (reference sequence). The CDR3 has 12 residues. DNA for the CDR3: TGTGCCAGCAGCTCAAATACCGGGGAGCTGTTTTTT. It codes for CASSSNTGELFF. The whole variable domain, filled in from reference TRBV5-4 and TRBJ2-2, reads ETGVTQSPTHLIKTRGQQVTLRCSSQSGHNTVSWYQQALGQGPQFIFQYYREEENGRGNFPPRFSGLQFPNYSSELNVNALELDDSALYLCASSSNTGELFFGEGSRLTVL.

This clone showed up just a few times. The chain combines TRBV5-5 with TRBJ2-7; 8 nucleotides line up with TRBD2. The CDR3 totals 14 residues. Germline CDR1 and CDR2: SGHKS and YYEKEE (reference sequence). Trimming took 4 bases from V and 3 from J; bases not matched to a gene: 6. CDR3 sequence (DNA): TGTGCCAGCAGCGTCGGGGGGGCGAGCTACGAGCAGTACTTC. As protein: CASSVGGASYEQYF.

The chain couples TRBV6-5 to TRBJ1-5; 9 positions match TRBD1. The ends lost 4 bases at V and 1 base at J; junction bases unmatched: 5. Germline CDR1 and CDR2: MNHEY and SVGAGI. CDR3 size: 16 residues. The CDR3 nucleotides are TGTGCCAGCAGTTCTACAGGGGGCGTAAGCAATCAGCCCCAGCATTTT. This codes for CASSSTGGVSNQPQHF.

This chain links TRBV11-2 with TRBJ2-2, with no clear D. The CDR3 covers 11 residues. V lost 3 bases, J lost 5 bases, and 1 base lay in between. Germline lookup yields CDR1 SGHAT and CDR2 FQNNGV. This CDR3 is CASSFTGELFF. The CDR3 region has the DNA TGTGCCAGCAGCTTTACCGGGGAGCTGTTTTTT.

This chain links TRBV10-3 with TRBJ2-5, with D tentatively TRBD1 (5 bases). This CDR3 is built from 13 residues. V dropped 7 bases and J dropped 4 bases, with 13 bases sitting between them. Germline V gene sequence: CDR1 ENHRY, CDR2 SYGVKD. The CDR3: CAITPDNTETQYF. The CDR3 region has the DNA TGTGCCATCACTCCGGACAACACAGAGACCCAGTACTTC.

This sequence joins TRBV5-1 and TRBJ2-6; D uncertain. Trimming pared 4 bases from V and 0 bases from J, leaving 11 bases between. Germline V gene sequence: CDR1 SGHRS, CDR2 YFSETQ. The CDR3 has 16 amino acids. The CDR3, as DNA: TGCGCCAGCAGCCTTTACTCGGGCTCTGGGGCCAACGTCCTGACTTTC. Amino acid sequence: CASSLYSGSGANVLTF.

Turning to this clone: A junction boundary mismatches the germline segment, possibly from a read error. The chain couples TRBV20-1 to TRBJ2-1; the D call may be TRBD1 or TRBD2 (5 bases each). The germline V gene has CDR1 DFQATT and CDR2 SNEGSKA (reference sequence). CDR3 size: 11 residues. The CDR3 protein is CSVRGDNEQFF. The CDR3 DNA reads as TGCAGTGTTAGAGGGGACAATGAGCAGTTCTTC.

The chain carries TRBV6-5 and TRBJ2-1; no firm D call. Trimming shortened V by 2 bases and J by 3 bases, and 11 bases separated the two germline ends. Germline assignment: CDR1 MNHEY and CDR2 SVGAGI. The CDR3 is made up of 15 amino acids. The CDR3 bases are TGTGCCAGCAGTTACGGAAGGGATTACTACAATGAGCAGTTCTTC. Protein product: CASSYGRDYYNEQFF.

This clone was observed a few times. The rearrangement joins TRBV2 to TRBJ2-5; D assignment may be TRBD1 or TRBD2 (5 bases each). Per the germline V gene, CDR1 is SNHLY and CDR2 is FYNNEI. The CDR3 sequence is 14 residues long. Trimming pared 7 bases from V and 2 bases from J, leaving 14 bases between. CDR3 protein: CASISRDAQETQYF. The DNA of the CDR3 is TGTGCCAGCATTAGCCGGGACGCACAAGAGACCCAGTACTTC.

V is TRBV6-5 and J is TRBJ2-2, with a weak D call TRBD1 (5 bases). Germline V gives CDR1 MNHEY, CDR2 SVGAGI. The CDR3 runs to 16 residues. V dropped 2 bases and J dropped 2 bases, with 12 bases sitting between them. The CDR3 DNA follows: TGTGCCAGCAGTTACGGGGCGAACGGCAACACCGGGGAGCTGTTTTTT. It yields the protein CASSYGANGNTGELFF.